This passage covers 2 T cell receptor beta chains from one sample sequenced in a study of T cell changes during pregnancy in multiple sclerosis. Clones were read by immunoSEQ multiplex PCR, and TCRdb kept only the in-frame ones, dropping some. This sample has 95,000 to 110,000 clones, with around 92% found just once. The source material was peripheral blood, sampled in the third trimester of pregnancy. The receptors were sampled from a female donor in good health, enrolled as a control in a pregnancy study.

The chain links TRBV2 to TRBJ2-5; TRBD1 matches 7 bases. Germline-derived CDR1 and CDR2 are SNHLY and FYNNEI. This CDR3 has 16 residues. V lost 4 bases, J lost 1 base, and 9 bases stayed unmatched. The CDR3 spells CASSGRTGPLQETQYF. Here the CDR3 DNA reads TGTGCCAGCAGTGGACGGACAGGACCCCTCCAAGAGACCCAGTACTTC. The variable domain in full, with the rest retrieved from reference TRBV2 and TRBJ2-5, is EPEVTQTPSHQVTQMGQEVILRCVPISNHLYFYWYRQILGQKVEFLVSFYNNEISEKSEIFDDQFSVERPDGSNFTLKIRSTKLEDSAMYFCASSGRTGPLQETQYFGPGTRLLVL.

The chain links TRBV5-8 to TRBJ1-5, with D uncertain. The V gene's germline CDR1 is SGHTS and CDR2 YDEGEE. The length of the CDR3 is 15 residues. V was trimmed by 3 bases and J by 6 bases, leaving 16 bases between them. In nucleotides, the CDR3 is TGTGCCAGCAGCTCGCCCCGGGTTACGGGTCAGCCCCAGCATTTT. Encoded protein: CASSSPRVTGQPQHF.